The TCR beta chain described here comes from a study of blood T cell repertoires in COVID-19. The assay was immunoSEQ multiplex PCR, and TCRdb's table has in-frame clones only and misses some. The sample consists of tens of thousands of clones, around 85% of them appearing once. The source material was peripheral blood. This TCR derives from a human donor in a cohort sampled during active COVID-19.

The CDR3 is CASSPRGASTGELFF. The CDR3 nucleotides are TGTGCCAGCAGCCCCCGTGGGGCAAGCACCGGGGAGCTGTTTTTT. This chain joins TRBV7-3 and TRBJ2-2; weak D call: TRBD1 (5 bases). Trimming took 5 bases from V and 4 from J, leaving 14 bases between them. Germline V lookup: CDR1 SGHTA, CDR2 FQGTGA. The CDR3 is 15 amino acids.